This T cell receptor (beta chain) was obtained from a study of cytomegalovirus exposure and HLA in healthy donors. Points from the study as a whole: About 87% or about 30% of the time was how often most TCR beta V segments were productive, according to an earlier analysis. Reports credit the classifier with highly specific, highly sensitive diagnosis of cytomegalovirus status. As confirmed in vitro, three CMV-associated chains were specific for CMV antigens.

With 60 Vbeta and 13 Jbeta primers, the PCR was carried out. The table came from immunoSEQ multiplex PCR; TCRdb's copy has only in-frame clones and leaves some out. The profile covers about 120,000 clones, with about four fifths appearing a single time and roughly 1.6% taken by the ten largest. As concerns this clone: Its antigen is currently unknown.

Regarding donors, all were healthy bone marrow donors. In germline, CDR1 is LNHNV, CDR2 YYDKDF (reference sequence). V was cut by 0 bases and J by 6 bases, with 9 bases left in between. The CDR3 has 14 residues. The receptor was derived from a woman aged 18-29 years in good health and CMV-seronegative. This chain connects TRBV15 to TRBJ1-5; a weak D match, TRBD1 (6 bases). The sequenced sample was PBMCs. CDR3 sequence (DNA): TGTGCCACCAGCAGAGACAGGGGACCTCAGCCCCAGCATTTT. Translated, it gives CATSRDRGPQPQHF.